The entry that follows covers one TCR beta chain sequence. These data come from a study of blood T cells in healthy people across ages. A second PCR, run for roughly 7 to 12 cycles, used a sample-barcoded 5' primer plus a J-beta primer mix. Via MiXCR, TCRdb re-called the 5' RACE reads, giving one row per CDR3 protein. The sample includes over 550,000 distinct CDR3 sequences, approximately 30% of them seen just once. This CDR3 comprises 16 residues. Between the trimmed V and J ends, which lost 2 bases and 0 bases, there was a span of 8 bases. Per germline, CDR1 SGHTA and CDR2 FQGNSA. This chain links TRBV7-2 with TRBJ1-6; D call uncertain. Sequencing was performed on blood. The sequence was obtained from an elderly woman in good health. The CDR3 nucleotides are TGTGCCAGCAGCTTATCCCCCCGCTCCTATAATTCACCCCTCCACTTT. Protein: CASSLSPRSYNSPLHF.